This TCR beta chain was captured in a study of blood T cell repertoires in COVID-19. Background on the study: COVID-19 samples collected from the United States, Italy and Spain covered acute and convalescent phases. PBMCs, B-cell-depleted T cells, or T cells were the source of the cDNA or gDNA that made up the material.

V was clipped by 2 bases and J by 4 bases, with 12 bases between them. Per germline, CDR1 WSHSY and CDR2 SAAADI. CDR3 size: 15 residues. Under the authors' procedure: Reference gene primers were amplified, and this amplification served to estimate nucleated cell counts. Repertoires were generated with immunoSEQ multiplex PCR, while TCRdb's copy carries only in-frame clones and drops some. The D gene and trimming were derived from the DNA, and the V and J assignments and clone size from that table. Here the sample spans around 290,000 clones, approximately 90% being singletons. The chain combines TRBV10-2 with TRBJ1-3; TRBD1 might be the D (5 bases). The origin of this receptor is a man aged 35 to 55 with acute or convalescent COVID-19. Sequencing was done on a sample of peripheral blood. The CDR3 here is CASSEGGGTGNTIYF. In nucleotides, the CDR3 is TGCGCCAGCAGTGAGGGGGGGGGAACGGGAAACACCATATATTTT.